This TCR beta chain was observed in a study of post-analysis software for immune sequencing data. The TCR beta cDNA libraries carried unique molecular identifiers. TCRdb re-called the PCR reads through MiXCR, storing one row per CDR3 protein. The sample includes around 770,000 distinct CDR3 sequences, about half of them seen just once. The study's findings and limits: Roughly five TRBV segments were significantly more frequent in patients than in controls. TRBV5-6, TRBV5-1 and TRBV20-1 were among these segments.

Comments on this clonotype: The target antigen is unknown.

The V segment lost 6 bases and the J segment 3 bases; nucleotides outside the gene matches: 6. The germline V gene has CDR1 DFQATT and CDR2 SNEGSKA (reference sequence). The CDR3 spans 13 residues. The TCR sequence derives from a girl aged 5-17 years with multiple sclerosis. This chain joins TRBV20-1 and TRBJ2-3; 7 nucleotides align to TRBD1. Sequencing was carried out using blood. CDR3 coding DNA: TGCAGTGCCGATGACAGGGTAACAGATACGCAGTATTTT. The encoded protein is CSADDRVTDTQYF.